This TCR beta chain was recorded in a study of blood T cell repertoires in COVID-19. About the study: Samples of COVID-19 (acute and convalescent) were obtained from the United States, Italy and Spain.

Germline V gene sequence: CDR1 LNHDA, CDR2 SQIVND (reference sequence). This CDR3 comprises 15 residues. Trimming took off 1 base at V and 3 bases at J, with 13 bases between the two ends. How the authors handled the data: Amplification of reference gene primers was used by the study to estimate nucleated cell counts. Assay: immunoSEQ multiplex PCR; the TCRdb copy retains only in-frame clones and omits some. V and J calls and clone size are given by that table; D and trimming were obtained from the DNA. The table lists about 400,000 clones, roughly 88% of them singletons. Enrolled through a virtual design, the participants were between roughly 18 and 90 years of age and came from about two dozen US areas. Grouping used clinical history reported by participants in a survey and questionnaire.

The chain uses TRBV19 and TRBJ2-7; possible D gene TRBD2, 6 bases. The specimen sequenced was PBMCs or T cells enriched from blood (not recorded which). The receptor comes from a young woman with acute COVID-19. The CDR3 sequence: CASSIGGGDLYEQYF. The CDR3 region has the DNA TGTGCCAGTAGTATAGGAGGAGGGGACCTCTACGAGCAGTACTTC.